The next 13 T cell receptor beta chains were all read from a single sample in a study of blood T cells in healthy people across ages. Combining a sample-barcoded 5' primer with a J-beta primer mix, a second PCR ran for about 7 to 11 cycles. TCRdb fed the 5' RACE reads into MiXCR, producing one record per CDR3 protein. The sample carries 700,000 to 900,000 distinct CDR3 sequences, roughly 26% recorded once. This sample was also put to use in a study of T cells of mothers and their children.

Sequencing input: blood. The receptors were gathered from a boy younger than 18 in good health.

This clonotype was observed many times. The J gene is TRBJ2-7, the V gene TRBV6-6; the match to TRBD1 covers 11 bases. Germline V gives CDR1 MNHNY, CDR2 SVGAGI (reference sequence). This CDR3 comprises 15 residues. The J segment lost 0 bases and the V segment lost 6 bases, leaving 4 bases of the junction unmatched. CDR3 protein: CASRRGTGGSYEQYF. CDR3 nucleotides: TGTGCCAGCAGGCGGGGGACAGGGGGCTCCTACGAGCAGTACTTC.

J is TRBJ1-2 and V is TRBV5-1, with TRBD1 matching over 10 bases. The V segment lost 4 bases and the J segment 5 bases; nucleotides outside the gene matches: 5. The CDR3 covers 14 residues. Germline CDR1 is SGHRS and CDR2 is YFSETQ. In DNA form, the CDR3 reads TGCGCCAGCAGCGGTGGGGACAGGGGATATGGCTACACCTTC. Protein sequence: CASSGGDRGYGYTF.

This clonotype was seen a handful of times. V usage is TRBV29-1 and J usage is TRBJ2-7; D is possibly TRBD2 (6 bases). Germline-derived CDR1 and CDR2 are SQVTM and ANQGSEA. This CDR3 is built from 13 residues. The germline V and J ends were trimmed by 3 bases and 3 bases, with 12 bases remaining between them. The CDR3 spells CSVEEGPGYEQYF. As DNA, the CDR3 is TGCAGCGTTGAGGAGGGGCCGGGCTACGAGCAGTACTTC.

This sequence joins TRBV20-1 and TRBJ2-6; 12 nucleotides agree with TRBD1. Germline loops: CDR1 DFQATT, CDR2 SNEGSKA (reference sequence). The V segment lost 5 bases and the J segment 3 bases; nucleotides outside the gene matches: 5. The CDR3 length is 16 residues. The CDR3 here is CSAGGQGAGGANVLTF. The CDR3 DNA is TGCAGTGCTGGGGGACAGGGGGCTGGTGGGGCCAACGTCCTGACTTTC.

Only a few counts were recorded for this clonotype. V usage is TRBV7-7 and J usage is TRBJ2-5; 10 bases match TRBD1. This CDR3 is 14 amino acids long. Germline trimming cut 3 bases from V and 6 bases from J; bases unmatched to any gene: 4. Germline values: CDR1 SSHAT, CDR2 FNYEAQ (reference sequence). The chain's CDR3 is CASSLGQGFQTQYF. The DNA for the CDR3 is TGTGCCAGCAGCTTGGGACAGGGGTTTCAGACCCAGTACTTC.

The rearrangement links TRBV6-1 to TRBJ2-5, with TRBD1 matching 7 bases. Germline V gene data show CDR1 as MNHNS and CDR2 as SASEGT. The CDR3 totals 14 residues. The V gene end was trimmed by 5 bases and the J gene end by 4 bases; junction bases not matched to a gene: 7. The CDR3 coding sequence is TGTGCCAGCAGTACAGGGGTTTGGGGAGAGACCCAGTACTTC. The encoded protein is CASSTGVWGETQYF.

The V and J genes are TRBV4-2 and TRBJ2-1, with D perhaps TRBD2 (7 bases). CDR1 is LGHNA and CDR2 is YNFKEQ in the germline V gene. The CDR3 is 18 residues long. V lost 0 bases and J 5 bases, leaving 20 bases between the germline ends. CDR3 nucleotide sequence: TGTGCCAGCAGCCAAGATGGGGTGCGGGCGGGGGCGAACAATGAGCAGTTCTTC. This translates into CASSQDGVRAGANNEQFF.

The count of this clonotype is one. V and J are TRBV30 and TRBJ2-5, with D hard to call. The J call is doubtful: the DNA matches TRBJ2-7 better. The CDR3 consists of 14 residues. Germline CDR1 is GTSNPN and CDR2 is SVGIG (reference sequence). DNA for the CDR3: TGTGCCTGGAGTATGGTCCCAATCTCCTACGAGCAGTACTTC. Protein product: CAWSMVPISYEQYF.

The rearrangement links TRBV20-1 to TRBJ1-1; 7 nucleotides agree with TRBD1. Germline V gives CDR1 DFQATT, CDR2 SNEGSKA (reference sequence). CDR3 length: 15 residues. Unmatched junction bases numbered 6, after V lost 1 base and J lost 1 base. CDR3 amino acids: CSARGATGRNTEAFF. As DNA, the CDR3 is TGCAGTGCTAGAGGGGCGACAGGGAGGAACACTGAAGCTTTCTTT.

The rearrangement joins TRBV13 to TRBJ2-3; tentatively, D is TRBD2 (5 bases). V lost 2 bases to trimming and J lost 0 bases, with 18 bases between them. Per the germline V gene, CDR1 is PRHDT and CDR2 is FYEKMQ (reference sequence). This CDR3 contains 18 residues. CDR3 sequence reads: CASSLTLASGLSTDTQYF. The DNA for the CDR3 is TGTGCCAGCAGCTTAACTCTCGCCAGCGGACTTAGCACAGATACGCAGTATTTT.

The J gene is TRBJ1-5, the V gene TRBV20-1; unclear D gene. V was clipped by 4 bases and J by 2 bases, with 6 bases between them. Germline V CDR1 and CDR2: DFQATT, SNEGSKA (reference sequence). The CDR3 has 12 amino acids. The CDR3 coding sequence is TGCAGTGCTAAGGATGGCAATCAGCCCCAGCATTTT. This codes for CSAKDGNQPQHF.

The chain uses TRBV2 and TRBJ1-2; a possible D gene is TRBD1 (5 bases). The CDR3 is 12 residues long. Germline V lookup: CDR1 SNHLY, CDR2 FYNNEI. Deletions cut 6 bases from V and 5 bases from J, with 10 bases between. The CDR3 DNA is TGTGCCAGCAGCTTCGACAGATATGGCTACACCTTC. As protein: CASSFDRYGYTF.

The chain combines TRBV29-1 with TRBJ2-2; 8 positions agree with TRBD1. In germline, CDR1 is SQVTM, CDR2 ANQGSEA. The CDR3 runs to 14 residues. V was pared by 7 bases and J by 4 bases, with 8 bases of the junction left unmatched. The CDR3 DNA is TGCAGCGGGGGCAGGGGGCAGGGCACCGGGGAGCTGTTTTTT. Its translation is CSGGRGQGTGELFF.